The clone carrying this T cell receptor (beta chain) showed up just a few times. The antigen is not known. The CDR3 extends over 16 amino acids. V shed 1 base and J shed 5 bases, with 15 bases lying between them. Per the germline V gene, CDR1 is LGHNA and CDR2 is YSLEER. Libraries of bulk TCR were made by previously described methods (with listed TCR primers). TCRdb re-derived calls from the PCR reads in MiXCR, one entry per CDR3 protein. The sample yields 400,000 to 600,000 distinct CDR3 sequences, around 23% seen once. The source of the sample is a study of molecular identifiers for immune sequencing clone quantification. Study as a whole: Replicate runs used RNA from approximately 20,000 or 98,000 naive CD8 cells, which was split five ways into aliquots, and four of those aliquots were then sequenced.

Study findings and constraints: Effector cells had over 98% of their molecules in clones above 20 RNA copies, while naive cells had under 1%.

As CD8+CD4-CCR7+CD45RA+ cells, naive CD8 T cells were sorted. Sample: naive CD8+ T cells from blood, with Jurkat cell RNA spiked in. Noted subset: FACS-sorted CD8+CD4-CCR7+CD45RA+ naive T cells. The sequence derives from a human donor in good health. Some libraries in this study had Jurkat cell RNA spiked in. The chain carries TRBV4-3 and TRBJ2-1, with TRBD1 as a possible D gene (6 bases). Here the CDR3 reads CASSQGVSDSHNEQFF. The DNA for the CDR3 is TGCGCCAGCAGCCAAGGGGTATCGGACAGTCACAATGAGCAGTTCTTC.